The subject of this entry is one T cell receptor beta chain. Its antigen has not been determined. No base-level quality is on record; no much larger clone is a single base apart. The CDR3 regions of human TCRbeta chains were analyzed by immunosequencing. For the original study's pipeline: Repertoire TCRs were matched against a reference library of SARS-CoV-2-specific TCRs generated with the MIRA antigen-specificity platform. Breadth was defined as the fraction of unique TCRs that were SARS-CoV-2-associated. Depth was defined as the fraction of total T cells that were SARS-CoV-2-associated. Using the MIRA data, each spike-specific TCR was assigned both to the spike region to which the TCR was reactive and to a CD4 or CD8 class. Log10-transformed breadth and depth values were compared by one-way ANOVA with Sidak's multiple comparisons tests. What TCRdb holds here is the immuneACCESS table cut down to in-frame rearrangements. Part of the clones is not present; checked against another copy, under half of the missing clones reflect an unresolved V gene, and the others are unexplained. For V, J and clone size, that table is used; D and trimming come from the DNA. The sample has about 100,000 clones on record, around 90% of them singletons. The ten largest clones represent around 1.2% of the sample.

V is pruned by 9 bases and J by 5 bases, leaving 12 bases of the junction without a gene match. From the cysteine up to the phenylalanine, the CDR3 has a length of 15 residues. Of the read, only the CDR3 DNA is kept; its 45 bases are in frame from base 1. Via the germline V gene, CDR1 is LGHNA and CDR2 YSLEER. The data were taken from a study of T cell responses to AZD1222 COVID-19 vaccine (dated by TCRdb to the early 2020s). Background on the whole study: AZD1222 recipients given second doses at about 4 weeks or at about 12 weeks were pooled, since spike-specific TCR depth and breadth were not found to differ between the two schedules. Enrollment into the trials was organized by age into subgroups of 18-55, 56-69 and 70-plus years, and those subgroups contained approximately 160, 26 and 62 TCR-sequenced participants, respectively. TCR sequencing was performed for 230 to 250 trial participants, of whom roughly 200 were given two doses of AZD1222 and approximately 25 were given two doses of MenACWY control vaccine.

Broad study findings and their caveats: Because no day 14 peak-response samples were available, the repertoires could be characterized only after the peak T cell response. In the small 56-69-year group, the increase in depth fell short of significance, most likely because of low power. A significant rise in spike-specific TCR breadth and depth was observed after two AZD1222 doses relative to day 0 and relative to MenACWY recipients. Participants were mostly white British and included more females than males, and it was suggested by the authors that clonal diversity may have been underestimated. Conclusions about previously exposed vaccinees are limited because only six or seven AZD1222 recipients were SARS-CoV-2 seropositive at baseline. Reportedly, close to half of the unique spike-specific TCRs recognized epitopes lying outside the regions that are mutated in the B.1.351 and B.1.1.7 variants. The vaccine-associated CD4 TCRs covered the entire spike protein, and the dominant responses fell in regions 160-218 and 743-854.

This specimen's time point label, interpreted: baseline before first vaccination. Samples from vaccinated people were obtained from the UK trials COV001 and COV002, which included a single-blind randomized controlled phase 2/3 trial of AZD1222 (ChAdOx1 nCoV-19) in healthy adults. Trial participant PBMC samples were collected at day 0 and day 28 after the second dose for TCRbeta chain sequencing. This material consisted of peripheral blood, taken on day 0 of AZD1222 vaccination. This receptor chain uses TRBV4-3 and TRBJ2-2; a stretch of 7 junction bases matches TRBD2. This receptor was identified in an adult in good health. The sequenced DNA: TGCGCCAGTGCGGCTAGCGGCAGAAGAACCGGGGAGCTGTTTTTT. Its translation is CASAASGRRTGELFF.